The 29 T cell receptor beta chains below all came from one sample that was sequenced in a study of cytomegalovirus exposure and HLA in healthy donors. The PCR ran on 60 Vbeta and 13 Jbeta primers. Produced via immunoSEQ multiplex PCR; TCRdb's table is partial and in-frame only. The data show roughly 190,000 clones, with roughly 68% seen just once and about 2% held by the top ten. The specimen was PBMCs. Source of these receptors: a woman aged 30 to 39 in good health and CMV-seronegative.

Note on this clone: Sequence at one end of the junction differs from germline and may be a read error. V and J are TRBV7-2 and TRBJ1-1, with 7 bases that match TRBD1. The germline V gene encodes CDR1 SGHTA and CDR2 FQGNSA. This CDR3 contains 16 residues. The DNA of the CDR3 is TGTGCCAGCAGCTTAGGTGGTGGGCAGGGGGGCACTAAAGCTTTCTTT. This codes for CASSLGGGQGGTKAFF.

This clone was detected only a few times. The chain is built from TRBV7-8 and TRBJ2-2; no definite D call. This CDR3 spans 15 amino acids. CDR1 SGHVS and CDR2 FQNEAQ come from the germline V gene. V was trimmed by 0 bases and J by 2 bases, leaving 7 bases between them. CDR3 bases: TGTGCCAGCAGCTTAGCGTTCCCTAACACCGGGGAGCTGTTTTTT. Its translation: CASSLAFPNTGELFF.

This clone was counted at least ten times. The chain links TRBV2 to TRBJ2-3; the D gene is possibly TRBD1 (5 bases). Germline V CDR1 and CDR2: SNHLY, FYNNEI. The CDR3 runs to 14 residues. Trimming stripped 2 bases from V and 4 bases from J, with 10 bases between. The CDR3 DNA reads TGTGCCAGCAGTGAAACAGGTTCCCCAGATACGCAGTATTTT. It specifies CASSETGSPDTQYF.

The rearrangement uses TRBV5-1 and TRBJ2-3; 7 bases match TRBD2. Germline V lookup: CDR1 SGHRS, CDR2 YFSETQ. The CDR3 is made up of 15 amino acids. V lost 7 bases and J lost 5; bases outside the gene matches: 13. The DNA of the CDR3 is TGCGCCAGCTCCCCAGCGGGGAACCCCGAAGATACGCAGTATTTT. Translation: CASSPAGNPEDTQYF. The full variable domain, completed using reference TRBV5-1 and TRBJ2-3, is KAGVTQTPRYLIKTRGQQVTLSCSPISGHRSVSWYQQTPGQGLQFLFEYFSETQRNKGNFPGRFSGRQFSNSRSEMNVSTLELGDSALYLCASSPAGNPEDTQYFGPGTRLTVL.

The chain joins TRBV12-5 to TRBJ1-5; TRBD1 might be the D (5 bases). Germline assignment: CDR1 LGHNT and CDR2 FRNRAP. There are 15 residues in the CDR3. Trimming took 0 bases from V and 4 from J, leaving 10 bases between them. CDR3 sequence: CASGLVLGGNQPQHF. CDR3 sequence (DNA): TGTGCTAGTGGTTTGGTACTGGGGGGGAATCAGCCCCAGCATTTT.

The V gene is TRBV7-2, the J gene TRBJ2-7; no definite D call. Per the germline V gene, CDR1 is SGHTA and CDR2 is FQGNSA. The CDR3 is 16 residues long. The germline V and J ends were trimmed by 1 base and 1 base, with 14 bases remaining between them. CDR3 nucleotides: TGTGCCAGCAGCTTAGAGACTCGACCCCCTTCCTACGAGCAGTACTTC. Encoded protein: CASSLETRPPSYEQYF. The whole variable domain, filled in from reference TRBV7-2 and TRBJ2-7, reads GAGVSQSPSNKVTEKGKDVELRCDPISGHTALYWYRQSLGQGLEFLIYFQGNSAPDKSGLPSDRFSAERTGGSVSTLTIQRTQQEDSAVYLCASSLETRPPSYEQYFGPGTRLTVT.

The chain has TRBV13 and TRBJ2-1; TRBD2 agrees at 9 bases. The germline V gene has CDR1 PRHDT and CDR2 FYEKMQ (reference sequence). With V trimmed by 3 bases and J by 3 bases, 3 bases remained unmatched. This CDR3 region has 15 residues. CDR3 region: CASSFSSGVYNEQFF. For the CDR3, the DNA is TGTGCCAGCAGCTTTTCTAGCGGGGTCTACAATGAGCAGTTCTTC. The whole variable domain, remainder taken from reference TRBV13 and TRBJ2-1, is AAGVIQSPRHLIKEKRETATLKCYPIPRHDTVYWYQQGPGQDPQFLISFYEKMQSDKGSIPDRFSAQQFSDYHSELNMSSLELGDSALYFCASSFSSGVYNEQFFGPGTRLTVL.

The CDR3 loop reads CASSLAAASNEQFF. The CDR3 DNA follows: TGCGCCAGCAGCTTGGCCGCAGCGAGCAATGAGCAGTTCTTC. The chain combines TRBV5-1 with TRBJ2-1; D is unclear. The V gene lost 0 bases and the J gene lost 6 bases, with 10 bases spanning the gap. The V gene's germline CDR1 is SGHRS and CDR2 YFSETQ. CDR3 size: 14 residues.

The rearrangement joins TRBV7-9 to TRBJ2-1; D uncertain. With 5 bases removed from V and 4 bases from J, the gap between germline ends came to 12 bases. Germline V gene lookup returns CDR1 SEHNR and CDR2 FQNEAQ (reference sequence). CDR3 length equals 14 residues. The CDR3 loop is CASSPIGTYNEQFF. CDR3 coding DNA: TGTGCCAGCAGCCCGATTGGCACATACAATGAGCAGTTCTTC.

This clone has a handful of counts. The chain recombines TRBV4-3 with TRBJ2-1, with 9 bases lining up with TRBD2. V lost 1 base and J lost 7; bases outside the gene matches: 11. CDR3 length equals 17 residues. The germline gives CDR1 LGHNA, CDR2 YSLEER. CDR3 sequence (DNA): TGCGCCAGCAGCCAAGGAGGCGGCGGGAGGGCCGGGAATGAGCAGTTCTTC. Its translation is CASSQGGGGRAGNEQFF.

This clone was seen a handful of times. This chain uses TRBV2 with TRBJ2-7, with a possible D match to TRBD1 (5 bases). The V gene's germline CDR1 is SNHLY and CDR2 FYNNEI. V shed 1 base and J shed 3 bases, with 13 bases lying between them. This CDR3 contains 15 residues. CDR3 loop: CASSEGTVGLYEQYF. Here the CDR3 DNA reads TGTGCCAGCAGTGAAGGAACAGTGGGGCTCTACGAGCAGTACTTC.

Regarding this clone: Additional DNA sequences in this sample encode the identical CDR3. V gene TRBV18 combines with J gene TRBJ2-3; a weak D match, TRBD1 (6 bases). V lost 3 bases, J lost 0 bases, and 10 bases lay in between. The germline V gene has CDR1 KGHSH and CDR2 LQKENI. The CDR3 spans 15 residues. The CDR3 nucleotides read TGTGCCAGCTCACCCCGGCAGGGGAGCACAGATACGCAGTATTTT. This translates into CASSPRQGSTDTQYF.

The chain recombines TRBV27 with TRBJ2-1, with a weak D call TRBD1 (5 bases). The CDR3 is 13 residues long. Germline CDR1 reads MNHEY; CDR2 reads SMNVEV (reference sequence). Trimming shortened V by 8 bases and J by 11 bases, and 19 bases separated the two germline ends. The CDR3 reads CASGDLTAPKQFF. The DNA of the CDR3 is TGTGCCAGCGGCGACCTGACAGCACCAAAGCAGTTCTTC.

This chain links TRBV19 with TRBJ2-1; 11 nucleotides match TRBD2. The V gene end was trimmed by 5 bases and the J gene end by 9 bases; junction bases not matched to a gene: 9. The CDR3 has 15 amino acids. CDR1 is LNHDA and CDR2 is SQIVND in the germline V gene (reference sequence). DNA for the CDR3: TGTGCCAGTAGTCTGTCTAGCGGGAGGTCGCTTGAGCAGTTCTTC. Encoded protein: CASSLSSGRSLEQFF.

This clone showed up just a few times. This chain connects TRBV15 to TRBJ2-6, with D tentatively TRBD1 (6 bases). Trimming removed 5 bases from V and 0 bases from J, with 11 bases in between. This CDR3 has 16 residues. The germline V gene encodes CDR1 LNHNV and CDR2 YYDKDF (reference sequence). The CDR3 region is CATSPRGSSGANVLTF. CDR3 nucleotide sequence: TGTGCCACCAGCCCTAGGGGGAGCTCTGGGGCCAACGTCCTGACTTTC.

The chain carries TRBV2 and TRBJ1-4; 11 bases map to TRBD1. The V gene end was trimmed by 6 bases and the J gene end by 8 bases; junction bases not matched to a gene: 5. Germline V lookup: CDR1 SNHLY, CDR2 FYNNEI. The CDR3 has 14 amino acids. CDR3 coding DNA: TGTGCCAGCAGGAGGGACAGGGGGGGCGAAAAACTGTTTTTT. Translating it yields CASRRDRGGEKLFF.

The rearrangement joins TRBV5-1 to TRBJ1-6; tentative D call: TRBD1 (6 bases). The CDR3 loop spans 15 amino acids. The V end was cut by 4 bases, the J end by 10 bases, with 18 bases between. Germline V gives CDR1 SGHRS, CDR2 YFSETQ. CDR3 sequence: CASSPTDRMESPLHF. CDR3 bases: TGCGCCAGCAGCCCGACCGACAGGATGGAGTCACCCCTCCACTTT. Full variable domain (missing parts from reference TRBV5-1 and TRBJ1-6): KAGVTQTPRYLIKTRGQQVTLSCSPISGHRSVSWYQQTPGQGLQFLFEYFSETQRNKGNFPGRFSGRQFSNSRSEMNVSTLELGDSALYLCASSPTDRMESPLHFGNGTRLTVT.

The genes are TRBV4-1 and TRBJ1-4; D is unclear. The ends were cut back, 0 bases at V and 8 bases at J, with 16 bases in the middle. Germline CDR1 reads MGHRA; CDR2 reads YSYEKL. The CDR3 sequence is 16 residues long. The CDR3 nucleotides are TGCGCCAGCAGCCAAGAACCAGCGGGATCTAGAGAAAAACTGTTTTTT. It codes for CASSQEPAGSREKLFF.

This clone was recorded once. The chain has TRBV28 and TRBJ1-1, with a tentative D call TRBD1 (5 bases). Germline assignment: CDR1 MDHEN and CDR2 SYDVKM. Trimming took 2 bases from V and 0 from J, leaving 16 bases between them. This CDR3 is 17 amino acids long. The CDR3 DNA sequence: TGTGCCAGCAGTTTAAGGGCGGGACGCTTCGTGAACACTGAAGCTTTCTTT. Translation: CASSLRAGRFVNTEAFF.

The rearrangement joins TRBV6-6 to TRBJ1-2; TRBD1 matches at 8 bases. The CDR3 runs to 12 residues. The germline V gene has CDR1 MNHNY and CDR2 SVGAGI (reference sequence). Trimming took 9 bases from V and 6 from J; bases not matched to a gene: 6. The CDR3 loop is CASFKTGDGYTF. The DNA for the CDR3 is TGTGCCAGTTTTAAGACAGGGGATGGCTACACCTTC.

The chain carries TRBV7-2 and TRBJ2-7; 15 bases fit TRBD2. The V segment lost 2 bases and the J segment 12 bases; nucleotides outside the gene matches: 5. CDR3 length equals 14 residues. Looked up from germline, CDR1 is SGHTA and CDR2 is FQGNSA. Here the CDR3 reads CASSLTGLAGGLYF. The CDR3 coding sequence is TGTGCCAGCAGCTTAACGGGACTAGCGGGAGGTTTGTACTTC.

V is TRBV19 and J is TRBJ2-6; 8 nucleotides line up with TRBD1. V was clipped by 3 bases and J by 3 bases; unmatched bases: 4. The germline gives CDR1 LNHDA, CDR2 SQIVND (reference sequence). There are 16 residues in the CDR3. Here the CDR3 DNA reads TGTGCCAGTAGTATCCGGACAGGGAATGGGGCCAACGTCCTGACTTTC. Translation: CASSIRTGNGANVLTF. Filled out from reference TRBV19 and TRBJ2-6, the complete variable domain reads DGGITQSPKYLFRKEGQNVTLSCEQNLNHDAMYWYRQDPGQGLRLIYYSQIVNDFQKGDIAEGYSVSREKKESFPLTVTSAQKNPTAFYLCASSIRTGNGANVLTFGAGSRLTVL.

The J gene is TRBJ2-1, the V gene TRBV18; TRBD2 matches 10 bases. The CDR3 runs 15 residues. Germline CDR1 and CDR2: KGHSH and LQKENI. Unmatched junction bases numbered 10, after V lost 6 bases and J lost 8 bases. The DNA of the CDR3 is TGTGCCAGCTCCCAGAGCGGGGGGGATATCGATGAGCAGTTCTTC. Residues: CASSQSGGDIDEQFF.

This clone was detected a few times. This chain joins TRBV19 and TRBJ2-1; D uncertain. The germline gives CDR1 LNHDA, CDR2 SQIVND (reference sequence). The CDR3 totals 12 residues. Trimming shortened V by 3 bases and J by 2 bases, and 2 bases separated the two germline ends. CDR3 protein: CASSITYNEQFF. The CDR3 DNA sequence: TGTGCCAGTAGTATTACCTACAATGAGCAGTTCTTC.

The rearrangement joins TRBV9 to TRBJ2-5; 15 bases are a match to TRBD2. This CDR3 is built from 17 residues. Germline CDR1 and CDR2: SGDLS and YYNGEE. With 3 bases clipped from V and 4 bases from J, the junction kept 7 bases outside the gene matches. DNA of the CDR3: TGTGCCAGCAGCGCCGGACTAGCGGGGGGGCCGTCAGAGACCCAGTACTTC. This sequence encodes CASSAGLAGGPSETQYF.

This chain connects TRBV18 to TRBJ2-5, with 8 bases lining up with TRBD1. In germline, CDR1 is KGHSH, CDR2 LQKENI. V shed 6 bases, J shed 5 bases, and the junction held 11 bases outside the gene matches. The CDR3 length is 15 residues. The chain's CDR3 is CASSLGQGALETQYF. The CDR3 DNA follows: TGTGCCAGCTCCCTAGGGCAGGGGGCGTTGGAGACCCAGTACTTC.

This chain links TRBV30 with TRBJ1-2, with unresolved D. The CDR3 consists of 14 residues. The germline CDR1 and CDR2 sequences are GTSNPN and SVGIG (reference sequence). V lost 0 bases, J lost 8 bases, and 16 bases lay in between. The CDR3 loop is CAWSVLRSPGGYTF. The CDR3 nucleotides are TGTGCCTGGAGTGTACTACGGTCCCCGGGGGGCTACACCTTC. Looking up the rest from reference TRBV30 and TRBJ1-2 gives the full variable domain: SQTIHQWPATLVQPVGSPLSLECTVEGTSNPNLYWYRQAAGRGLQLLFYSVGIGQISSEVPQNLSASRPQDRQFILSSKKLLLSDSGFYLCAWSVLRSPGGYTFGSGTRLTVV.

Here the CDR3 DNA reads TGTGCCAGCAGCTTATTAGCGGAGAGCTCCTACAATGAGCAGTTCTTC. Amino acids: CASSLLAESSYNEQFF. The chain combines TRBV7-6 with TRBJ2-1; D may be TRBD2 (6 bases). This CDR3 contains 16 residues. Germline values: CDR1 SGHVS, CDR2 FNYEAQ. Between the trimmed V and J ends, which lost 2 bases and 0 bases, there was a span of 11 bases.

The rearrangement joins TRBV7-2 to TRBJ1-1, with 7 positions matching TRBD1. The V gene's germline CDR1 is SGHTA and CDR2 FQGNSA. The CDR3 is 15 amino acids. V shed 2 bases, J shed 1 base, and the junction held 4 bases outside the gene matches. CDR3 DNA sequence: TGTGCCAGCAGCTTATGGGCAGGGGGGAACACTGAAGCTTTCTTT. Translating gives CASSLWAGGNTEAFF.